These 27 T cell receptor beta chains originate from one sample sequenced in a study of T cell repertoires in cytomegalovirus infection (dated by TCRdb to 2018 to 2020). What these receptors recognize is not known. The label giving this sample's treatment or condition can be read as: in vitro stimulation with specific CMV peptide epitopes to enrich CMV-specific T cells. Sequencing instrument: Illumina HiSeq 1500. TCRdb ran its own pipeline on the public reads, namely fastp trimming at Q25 and MiXCR clone calling, and kept in-frame beta chains. For every CDR3 protein sequence, its rows merge into one entry that carries the most common genes and DNA. The sample table records approximately 390,000 distinct CDR3 sequences; roughly a third of these occur just once. Approximately 13% of the sample goes to the ten largest clones. Sequencing used cultured PBMCs, obtained from culture after CMV antigen stimulation. The receptors derive from a human donor in good health (CMV status not recorded). Some clones in this sample may be carry-over from other donors' samples.

V gene TRBV29-1 combines with J gene TRBJ2-3; maybe TRBD1 (6 bases). The germline gives CDR1 SQVTM, CDR2 ANQGSEA. Trimming left V 5 bases short and J 5 bases short, with 14 bases between. The CDR3 length is 13 residues. The DNA for the CDR3 is TGCAGCGTTAGATTACAGGGAAAAGATACGCAGTATTTT. Protein: CSVRLQGKDTQYF.

The chain couples TRBV19 to TRBJ2-2; D gene ambiguous. V was clipped by 3 bases and J by 5 bases, with 13 bases between them. CDR3 length: 15 amino acids. The germline gives CDR1 LNHDA, CDR2 SQIVND (reference sequence). The CDR3 loop is CASSMGSPRTGELFF. The CDR3 DNA reads TGTGCCAGTAGTATGGGTAGCCCAAGGACCGGGGAGCTGTTTTTT.

This clonotype was recorded a few times. In nucleotides, the CDR3 is TGCAGTGCTAGAGACCCAAGGACAGGAAACACTGAAGCTTTCTTT. Protein product: CSARDPRTGNTEAFF. The chain is built from TRBV20-1 and TRBJ1-1; TRBD1 agrees at 7 bases. V gave up 0 bases and J gave up 2 bases; unmatched junction bases: 6. Germline assignment: CDR1 DFQATT and CDR2 SNEGSKA (reference sequence). This CDR3 is built from 15 residues.

In its sample, this clonotype was seen many times. The J gene is TRBJ2-7, the V gene TRBV28; TRBD1 matches 8 bases. The CDR3 loop spans 14 amino acids. Germline values: CDR1 MDHEN, CDR2 SYDVKM. With V trimmed by 6 bases and J by 5 bases, 9 bases remained unmatched. The CDR3 DNA is TGTGCCAGCAGCCTGACAGGGGAGCGGAACGAGCAGTACTTC. Residues: CASSLTGERNEQYF.

The rearrangement links TRBV6-5 to TRBJ2-2, with D uncertain. Germline V gene data show CDR1 as MNHEY and CDR2 as SVGAGI. Deletions cut 2 bases from V and 2 bases from J, with 12 bases between. This CDR3 has 16 residues. CDR3 sequence (DNA): TGTGCCAGCAGTTACCTCACAGTCGGAAACACCGGGGAGCTGTTTTTT. Its protein is CASSYLTVGNTGELFF.

The CDR3 DNA reads TGTGCCAGCAGCTTAGAGGCAGGGGGTGGGTACGAGCAGTACTTC. This codes for CASSLEAGGGYEQYF. V usage is TRBV7-2 and J usage is TRBJ2-7, with 7 nucleotides matching TRBD1. There are 15 residues in the CDR3. J was trimmed by 4 bases and V by 1 base; bases with no gene match: 7. Germline loops: CDR1 SGHTA, CDR2 FQGNSA.

The chain links TRBV5-4 to TRBJ2-1; D tentatively reads TRBD1 or TRBD2 (5 bases each). The germline CDR1 and CDR2 sequences are SGHNT and YYREEE (reference sequence). This CDR3 region has 13 residues. V lost 2 bases to trimming and J lost 8 bases, with 11 bases between them. CDR3: CASSLGENDEQFF. The CDR3 bases are TGTGCCAGCAGCTTAGGGGAGAACGATGAGCAGTTCTTC.

This clonotype has more than one count but fewer than ten. The CDR3 nucleotides are TGTGCCAGCAGCCAACGTCTCAGCAATCAGCCCCAGCATTTT. Protein sequence: CASSQRLSNQPQHF. The chain couples TRBV3-1 to TRBJ1-5; D is unresolved. This CDR3 has 14 amino acids. The germline gives CDR1 LGHDT, CDR2 YNNKEL (reference sequence). Trimming took 2 bases from V and 1 from J, leaving 6 bases between them.

This clonotype was found a few times. The chain employs TRBV7-8 and TRBJ1-6, with D hard to call. V lost 5 bases and J 5 bases, leaving 10 bases between the germline ends. The CDR3 is 14 residues long. Germline values: CDR1 SGHVS, CDR2 FQNEAQ. Here the CDR3 DNA reads TGTGCCAGCAGCACGACGGTGAATAATTCACCCCTCCACTTT. Amino acids: CASSTTVNNSPLHF.

The chain joins TRBV7-2 to TRBJ2-1; 12 nucleotides match TRBD2. V was clipped by 1 base and J by 7 bases; unmatched bases: 17. This CDR3 comprises 20 residues. Germline lookup yields CDR1 SGHTA and CDR2 FQGNSA. CDR3 region: CASSLVTSGRRYSLANEQFF. For the CDR3, the DNA is TGTGCCAGCAGCTTAGTTACTAGCGGGAGGAGATATTCTCTGGCGAATGAGCAGTTCTTC.

The chain employs TRBV6-2 or TRBV6-3 and TRBJ1-1; D is possibly TRBD1 (6 bases). CDR1 and CDR2 (germline): MNHEY, SVGEGT. The CDR3 sequence is 14 residues long. The V gene lost 4 bases and the J gene lost 7 bases, with 16 bases spanning the gap. CDR3 loop: CASSLFQGSGEAFF. The CDR3 DNA reads TGTGCCAGCAGTTTATTTCAGGGGTCCGGTGAAGCTTTCTTT.

The rearrangement joins TRBV5-1 to TRBJ2-5, with a possible D match to TRBD2 (6 bases). V lost 6 bases to trimming and J lost 1 base, with 10 bases between them. The CDR3 is 13 amino acids. Germline CDR1 SGHRS, CDR2 YFSETQ. In nucleotides, the CDR3 is TGCGCCAGCAACGATAGCGGCCAAGAGACCCAGTACTTC. This codes for CASNDSGQETQYF.

The table lists this clonotype with many counts. V gene TRBV4-1 combines with J gene TRBJ2-3, with 7 bases matching TRBD1. The germline gives CDR1 MGHRA, CDR2 YSYEKL. The CDR3 is 15 amino acids. J lost 6 bases, V lost 5 bases, and 11 bases had no gene match. The CDR3 DNA follows: TGCGCCAGCAGCACAACAGGGGAATCTGGGGATACGCAGTATTTT. Protein: CASSTTGESGDTQYF.

The rearrangement links TRBV15 to TRBJ1-1, with TRBD1 matching 9 bases. Germline CDR1 LNHNV, CDR2 YYDKDF (reference sequence). The CDR3 consists of 14 residues. V gave up 4 bases and J gave up 10 bases; unmatched junction bases: 10. DNA of the CDR3: TGTGCCACCAGCAACCGGGACAGGGTATCCGCAGCTTTCTTT. Translation gives CATSNRDRVSAAFF.

This sequence joins TRBV4-3 and TRBJ2-1; D could derive from TRBD1 or TRBD2 (5 bases each). The germline gives CDR1 LGHNA, CDR2 YSLEER. V dropped 2 bases and J dropped 9 bases, with 8 bases sitting between them. CDR3 length: 12 amino acids. The CDR3 DNA follows: TGCGCCAGCAGCCAAACTAGGGGTGAGCAGTTCTTC. Its protein product is CASSQTRGEQFF.

V is TRBV7-3 and J is TRBJ2-7; 7 bases are shared with TRBD1. V was pared by 5 bases and J by 5 bases, with 9 bases of the junction left unmatched. Germline assignment: CDR1 SGHTA and CDR2 FQGTGA. The CDR3 consists of 14 residues. In DNA, the CDR3 is TGTGCCAGCAGCCCGGGTGGGACAGTAAACGAGCAGTACTTC. It encodes CASSPGGTVNEQYF. Complete variable domain (other parts from reference TRBV7-3 and TRBJ2-7): GAGVSQTPSNKVTEKGKYVELRCDPISGHTALYWYRQSLGQGPEFLIYFQGTGAADDSGLPNDRFFAVRPEGSVSTLKIQRTERGDSAVYLCASSPGGTVNEQYFGPGTRLTVT.

This clonotype came up a few times. The CDR3 loop is CASSRPGLSNQPQHF. In DNA, the CDR3 is TGTGCCAGCAGCCGCCCGGGGCTGAGCAATCAGCCCCAGCATTTT. The rearrangement uses TRBV12-3 or TRBV12-4 and TRBJ1-5; D perhaps matches TRBD1 (5 bases). The CDR3 totals 15 residues. The V and J ends lost 6 bases and 1 base respectively, with 13 bases between them.

The chain carries TRBV11-2 and TRBJ1-6, with D maybe TRBD1 (5 bases). Germline V CDR1 and CDR2: SGHAT, FQNNGV. V lost 3 bases to trimming and J lost 8 bases, with 11 bases between them. This CDR3 comprises 14 residues. The CDR3 region is CASSLGTVYSPLHF. In DNA form, the CDR3 reads TGTGCCAGCAGCTTGGGGACGGTTTATTCACCCCTCCACTTT.

The rearrangement links TRBV4-1 to TRBJ1-1, with TRBD1 as a possible D gene (5 bases). Trimming took off 2 bases at V and 4 bases at J, with 11 bases between the two ends. Germline loops: CDR1 MGHRA, CDR2 YSYEKL. The CDR3 is made up of 14 amino acids. This CDR3 reads CASSQPRVLTEAFF. DNA for the CDR3: TGCGCCAGCAGCCAACCCAGGGTTCTCACTGAAGCTTTCTTT.

The table lists this clonotype with a few counts. This chain joins TRBV10-3 and TRBJ2-1; TRBD2 aligns across 7 bases. The CDR3 length is 13 residues. The ends lost 7 bases at V and 5 bases at J; junction bases unmatched: 5. Germline V gene data show CDR1 as ENHRY and CDR2 as SYGVKD. The CDR3 DNA sequence: TGTGCCATCACTCCCGGGACTAACAATGAGCAGTTCTTC. Encoded protein: CAITPGTNNEQFF.

The chain combines TRBV6-1 with TRBJ2-7; 7 nucleotides line up with TRBD1. CDR1 is MNHNS, CDR2 SASEGT, per germline. Trimming took 6 bases from V and 6 from J; bases not matched to a gene: 8. The CDR3 spans 13 residues. The CDR3 region is CASSFDRAREQYV. The DNA for the CDR3 is TGTGCCAGCAGCTTCGACAGGGCGCGCGAGCAGTACGTC.

This chain joins TRBV7-2 and TRBJ2-3, with D perhaps matching TRBD2 (5 bases). V was clipped by 5 bases and J by 6 bases, with 12 bases between them. The CDR3 runs 13 residues. The germline V gene encodes CDR1 SGHTA and CDR2 FQGNSA. The CDR3 protein is CASSLDYFDTQYF. The CDR3 coding sequence is TGTGCCAGCAGCCTCGACTACTTTGATACGCAGTATTTT.

This sequence joins TRBV4-1 and TRBJ1-5; 8 bases match TRBD1. The V segment lost 2 bases and the J segment 5 bases; nucleotides outside the gene matches: 5. This CDR3 comprises 15 residues. The V gene's germline CDR1 is MGHRA and CDR2 YSYEKL. CDR3: CASSQFGQGDQPQHF. CDR3 sequence (DNA): TGCGCCAGCAGCCAATTCGGACAGGGAGATCAGCCCCAGCATTTT.

This clonotype has ten or more counts. This chain uses TRBV19 with TRBJ2-6; 7 bases map to TRBD1. V gave up 4 bases and J gave up 2 bases; unmatched junction bases: 2. This CDR3 is built from 15 residues. Germline loops: CDR1 LNHDA, CDR2 SQIVND (reference sequence). The CDR3 sequence is CASSTDRAGANVLTF. The CDR3 DNA reads as TGTGCCAGTAGTACAGACAGGGCTGGGGCCAACGTCCTGACTTTC.

This clonotype has more than one count but fewer than ten. The chain has TRBV5-6 and TRBJ2-7; D not certain. V was shortened by 6 bases and J by 7 bases, with 23 bases between the two germline ends. CDR3 length equals 15 residues. Germline V gene sequence: CDR1 SGHDT, CDR2 YYEEEE. The CDR3 spells CASTLRFFGSGEQYV. DNA of the CDR3: TGTGCCAGCACCCTCAGGTTCTTTGGGTCCGGTGAGCAGTACGTC.

V usage is TRBV28 and J usage is TRBJ1-4, with D unclear. The germline V and J ends were trimmed by 3 bases and 4 bases, with 15 bases remaining between them. Germline CDR1 and CDR2: MDHEN and SYDVKM. This CDR3 region has 16 residues. CDR3 sequence reads: CASSFTYQDRNEKLFF. The CDR3 DNA sequence: TGTGCCAGCAGTTTTACTTATCAGGACCGTAATGAAAAACTGTTTTTT.

V is TRBV28 and J is TRBJ2-5; D unresolved. Trimming removed 7 bases at V and 5 bases at J, with 8 bases between. This CDR3 spans 11 amino acids. From germline, CDR1 is MDHEN and CDR2 SYDVKM. The CDR3 region is CASNRMETQYF. Written as DNA, the CDR3 is TGTGCCAGCAACCGCATGGAGACCCAGTACTTC.